Here is one T cell receptor beta chain with its context. The antigen is unknown. A quantity of roughly 0.5 to 1 ug RNA underwent reverse transcription using random hexamers. Each CDR3 protein gets one entry after TCRdb re-called the immunoSEQ multiplex PCR reads with MiXCR. Altogether about 150,000 distinct CDR3 sequences are present, over 90% being singletons, with the ten largest covering approximately 0.18%. The data stem from a study of CD8 T cells in Susac syndrome. Notes on the study in general: Total CD8+ and CD8+ TEMRA repertoires contained about 15 and five Susac-specific public clones, respectively. The study recognized that the number of individuals in its TCR sequencing and HLA analysis was relatively small. The greatest CD8+ clonal expansion in Susac occurred in TEMRA cells and in active patients.

Sequenced input: CD8+ T cells from PBMCs. This sequence originates from a human donor with Susac syndrome.

CDR3 in DNA: TGTGCCAGCCGGACACCTCGTAGCAACGGAGAGACCCAGTACTTC. It is translated as CASRTPRSNGETQYF. V gene TRBV27 combines with J gene TRBJ2-5; TRBD1 might be the D (5 bases). The germline CDR1 and CDR2 sequences are MNHEY and SMNVEV (reference sequence). The CDR3 consists of 15 residues. The germline V and J ends were trimmed by 8 bases and 4 bases, with 20 bases remaining between them.